The source of this T cell receptor beta chain is a study of T cell responses to AZD1222 COVID-19 vaccine. Germline assignment: CDR1 SQVTM and CDR2 ANQGSEA. The trim removed 4 bases at V and 4 bases at J, leaving 9 bases unmatched. The CDR3 has 14 amino acids. The study's findings and limits: Sampled repertoires all dated from after the peak T cell response. Most donors were white British and more were female, and clonal diversity was possibly underestimated. Two AZD1222 doses significantly raised spike-specific TCR breadth and depth over controls.

TCRdb's table, derived via immunoSEQ multiplex PCR, lists solely in-frame clones and lacks some. The table lists some 150,000 clones, 80% to 95% of them singletons, with less than 3.5% in the top ten. With respect to this clone: Antigen: not known.

The starting material was peripheral blood, obtained 28 days after the second AZD1222 dose. This sequence was found in an adult who received the AZD1222 COVID-19 vaccine. The chain employs TRBV29-1 and TRBJ2-5; 7 bases map to TRBD1. This chain's CDR3 is CSVVRGQAGETQYF. The CDR3 nucleotides are TGCAGCGTTGTAAGGGGGCAGGCCGGAGAGACCCAGTACTTC.